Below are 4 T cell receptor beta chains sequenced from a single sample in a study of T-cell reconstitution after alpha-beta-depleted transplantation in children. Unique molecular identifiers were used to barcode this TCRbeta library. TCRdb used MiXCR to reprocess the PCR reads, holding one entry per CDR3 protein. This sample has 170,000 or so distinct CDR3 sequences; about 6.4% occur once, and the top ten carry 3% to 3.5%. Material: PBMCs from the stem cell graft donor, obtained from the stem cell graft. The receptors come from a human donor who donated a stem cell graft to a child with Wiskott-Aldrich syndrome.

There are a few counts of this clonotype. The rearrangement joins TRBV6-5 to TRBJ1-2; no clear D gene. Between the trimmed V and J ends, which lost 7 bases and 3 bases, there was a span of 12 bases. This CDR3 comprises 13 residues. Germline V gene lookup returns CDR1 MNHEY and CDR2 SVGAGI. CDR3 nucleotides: TGTGCCAGCACCGAATATCAGGACTATGGCTACACCTTC. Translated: CASTEYQDYGYTF.

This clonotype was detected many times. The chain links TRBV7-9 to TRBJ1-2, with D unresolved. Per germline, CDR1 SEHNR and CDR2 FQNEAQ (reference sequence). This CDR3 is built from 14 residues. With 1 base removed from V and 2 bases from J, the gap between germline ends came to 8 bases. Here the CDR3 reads CASSLEAANYGYTF. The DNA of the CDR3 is TGTGCCAGCAGCTTAGAGGCAGCAAACTATGGCTACACCTTC.

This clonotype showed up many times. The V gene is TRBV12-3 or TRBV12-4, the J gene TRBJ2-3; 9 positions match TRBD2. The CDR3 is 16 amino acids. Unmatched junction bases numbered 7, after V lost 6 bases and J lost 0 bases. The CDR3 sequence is CASSPTTSGSTDTQYF. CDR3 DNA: TGTGCCAGCAGCCCCACGACTAGCGGAAGCACAGATACGCAGTATTTT.

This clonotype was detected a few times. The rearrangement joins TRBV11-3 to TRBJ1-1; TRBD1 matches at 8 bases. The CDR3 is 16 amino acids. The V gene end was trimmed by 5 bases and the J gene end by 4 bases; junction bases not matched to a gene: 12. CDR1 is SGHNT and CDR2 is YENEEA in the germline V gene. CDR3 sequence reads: CASSVYRGSVGTEAFF. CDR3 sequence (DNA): TGTGCCAGCAGCGTGTACAGGGGGTCGGTAGGCACTGAAGCTTTCTTT.